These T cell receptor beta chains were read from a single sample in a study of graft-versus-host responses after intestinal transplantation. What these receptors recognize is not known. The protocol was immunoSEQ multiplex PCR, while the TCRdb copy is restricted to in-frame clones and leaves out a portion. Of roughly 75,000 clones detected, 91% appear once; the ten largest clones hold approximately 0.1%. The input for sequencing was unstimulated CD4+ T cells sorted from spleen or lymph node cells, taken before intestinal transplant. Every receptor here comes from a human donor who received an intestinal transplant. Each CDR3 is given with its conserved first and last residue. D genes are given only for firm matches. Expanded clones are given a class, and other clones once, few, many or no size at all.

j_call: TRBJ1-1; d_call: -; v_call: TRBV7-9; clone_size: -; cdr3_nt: TGTGCCAGCAGCCTGGAGAGTATGAACACTGAAGCTTTCTTT; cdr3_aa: CASSLESMNTEAFF
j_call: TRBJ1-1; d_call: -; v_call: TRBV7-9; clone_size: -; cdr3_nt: TGTGCCAGCAGCTCCGGGACATCTGAAGCTTTCTTT; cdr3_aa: CASSSGTSEAFF
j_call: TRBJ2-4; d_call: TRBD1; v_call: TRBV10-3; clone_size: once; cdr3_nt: TGTGCCATCAGTTCGGGACAGGGGGTTCTAAACATTCAGTACTTC; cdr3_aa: CAISSGQGVLNIQYF
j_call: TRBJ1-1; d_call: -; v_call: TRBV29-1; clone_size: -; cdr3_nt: TGCAGCGTAGTAAGGACAAGTTCGAACACTGAAGCTTTCTTT; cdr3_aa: CSVVRTSSNTEAFF
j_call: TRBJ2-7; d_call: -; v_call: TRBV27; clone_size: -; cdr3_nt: TGTGCCAGCAGACGATATGGGAGGGGGGGGCTCTACGAGCAGTACTTC; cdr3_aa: CASRRYGRGGLYEQYF
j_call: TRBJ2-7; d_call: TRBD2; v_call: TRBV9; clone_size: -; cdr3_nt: TGTGCCAGCAGCCCCCGGGGGGAGAGCGAGCAGTACTTC; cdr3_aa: CASSPRGESEQYF
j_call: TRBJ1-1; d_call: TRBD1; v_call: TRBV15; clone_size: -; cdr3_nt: TGTGCCACCCGCGTATGGCCGGGACAGGGGGGGAACACTGAAGCTTTCTTT; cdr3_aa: CATRVWPGQGGNTEAFF
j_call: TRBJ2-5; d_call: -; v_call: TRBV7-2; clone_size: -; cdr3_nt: TGTGCCAGCAGCTTACCCTCCCAAGAGACCCAGTACTTC; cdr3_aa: CASSLPSQETQYF
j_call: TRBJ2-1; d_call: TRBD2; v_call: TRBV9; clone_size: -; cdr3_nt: TGTGCCAGCAGCCGTACTAGCGGGGGGAGCAATGAGCAGTTCTTC; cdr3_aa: CASSRTSGGSNEQFF
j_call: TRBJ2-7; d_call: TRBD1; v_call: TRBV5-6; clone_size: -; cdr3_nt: TGTGCCAGCAGCTTGGTAGGGGGCGAGGAAGACGAGCAGTACTTC; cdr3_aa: CASSLVGGEEDEQYF
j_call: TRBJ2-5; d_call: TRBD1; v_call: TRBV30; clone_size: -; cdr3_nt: TGTGCCTGGAGTGTGGGGGACAGGAGTGAAGAGACCCAGTACTTC; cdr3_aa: CAWSVGDRSEETQYF
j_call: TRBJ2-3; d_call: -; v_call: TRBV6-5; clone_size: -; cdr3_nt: TGTGCCAGCAGTTACCTCGGCAGGAGCACAGATACGCAGTATTTT; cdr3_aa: CASSYLGRSTDTQYF
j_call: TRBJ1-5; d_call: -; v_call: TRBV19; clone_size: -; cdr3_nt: TGTGCCAGTAGTATGAGAACAGATAGCAATCAGCCCCAGCATTTT; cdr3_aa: CASSMRTDSNQPQHF
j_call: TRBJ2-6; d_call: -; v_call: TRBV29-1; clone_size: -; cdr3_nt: TGCAGCGTCCTTTCGGGGGCCAACGTCCTGACTTTC; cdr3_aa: CSVLSGANVLTF
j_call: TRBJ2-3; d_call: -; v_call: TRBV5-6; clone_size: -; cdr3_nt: TGTGCCAGCAGCTGGGCGGGGCCGCGGGCAGATACGCAGTATTTT; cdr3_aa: CASSWAGPRADTQYF
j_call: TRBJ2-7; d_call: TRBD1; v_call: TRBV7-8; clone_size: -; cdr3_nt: TGTGCCAGCAGCTTAGTCGGGACAGGGACCTACGAGCAGTACTTC; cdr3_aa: CASSLVGTGTYEQYF
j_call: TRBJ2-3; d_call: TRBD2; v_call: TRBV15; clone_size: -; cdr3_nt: TGTGCCACCAGCAGAGTTAGCGGGGGCCCTGGCACAGATACGCAGTATTTT; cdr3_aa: CATSRVSGGPGTDTQYF
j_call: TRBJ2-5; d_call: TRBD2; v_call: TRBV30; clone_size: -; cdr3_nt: TGTGCCTGGGGACTAGCGGGGGGGCCGAAGGGGACCCAGTACTTC; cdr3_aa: CAWGLAGGPKGTQYF
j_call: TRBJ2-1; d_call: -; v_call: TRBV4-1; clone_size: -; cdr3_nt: TGCGCCAGCAGCCAGCCGGCGGGCTCCTACAATGAGCAGTTCTTC; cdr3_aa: CASSQPAGSYNEQFF
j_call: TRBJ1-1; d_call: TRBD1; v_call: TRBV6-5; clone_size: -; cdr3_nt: TGTGCCAGCAGTTACTCGATAGGGACAGTGAACACTGAAGCTTTCTTT; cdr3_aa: CASSYSIGTVNTEAFF
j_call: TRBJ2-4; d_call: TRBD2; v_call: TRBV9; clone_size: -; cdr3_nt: TGTGCCAGCATCTTCCAGAAGCCGGGGGGGCACCCTTTAGCCAAAAACATTCAGTACTTC; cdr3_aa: CASIFQKPGGHPLAKNIQYF
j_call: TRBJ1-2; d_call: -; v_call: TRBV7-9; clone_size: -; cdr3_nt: TGTGCCAGCACCACCCCAACAGGGATTAACTATGGCTACACCTTC; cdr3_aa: CASTTPTGINYGYTF
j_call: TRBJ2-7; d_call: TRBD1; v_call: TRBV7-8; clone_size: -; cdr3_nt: TGTGCCAGCAGCTCACCGGCGCCGGGACAGCTTTCCTACGAGCAGTACTTC; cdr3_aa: CASSSPAPGQLSYEQYF
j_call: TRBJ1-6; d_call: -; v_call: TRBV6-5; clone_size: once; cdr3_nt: TGTGCCAGCAGAGAGACAGGCGGGGGTCATTCACCCCTCCACTTT; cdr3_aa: CASRETGGGHSPLHF
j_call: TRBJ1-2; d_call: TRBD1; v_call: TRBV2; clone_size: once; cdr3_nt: TGTGCCAGCAGTGCAGGGGGCGGTCTCATTGGCTACACCTTC; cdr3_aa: CASSAGGGLIGYTF
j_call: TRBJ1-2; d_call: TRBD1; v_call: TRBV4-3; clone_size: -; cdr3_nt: TGCGCCAGCAGCCATTCAGGACAGGTACACTTC; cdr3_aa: CASSHSGQVHF
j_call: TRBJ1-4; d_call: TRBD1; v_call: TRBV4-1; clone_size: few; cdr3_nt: TGCGCCAGCAGCCAAGAATCGACGGGGACAGGGGCGGGCGGAGGAAAACTGTTTTTT; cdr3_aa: CASSQESTGTGAGGGKLFF
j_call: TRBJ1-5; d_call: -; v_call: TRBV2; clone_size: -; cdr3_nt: TGTGCCAGCGGAAAAGGGGAGGTCAATCAGCCCCAGCATTTT; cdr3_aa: CASGKGEVNQPQHF
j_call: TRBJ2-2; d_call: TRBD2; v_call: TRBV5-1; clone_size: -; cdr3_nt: TGCGCCAGCAGCTTGGAGAGCGGGGGAACCGGGGAGCTGTTTTTT; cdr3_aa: CASSLESGGTGELFF
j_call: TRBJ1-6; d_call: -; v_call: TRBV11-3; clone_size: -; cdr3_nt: TGTGCCAGCAGCGTTGGACTGATTAATTCACCCCTCCACTTT; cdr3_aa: CASSVGLINSPLHF
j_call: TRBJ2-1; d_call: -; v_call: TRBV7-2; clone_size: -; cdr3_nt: TGTGCCAGCAGAACGCAGGGGTACAATGAGCAGTTCTTC; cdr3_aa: CASRTQGYNEQFF
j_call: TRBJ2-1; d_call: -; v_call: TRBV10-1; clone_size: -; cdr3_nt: TGCGCCAGCAGTGAGAGGGGGGGGCCCCATGAGCAGTTCTTC; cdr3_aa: CASSERGGPHEQFF
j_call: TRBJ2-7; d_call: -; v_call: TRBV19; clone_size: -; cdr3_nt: TGTGCCAGTAGTATAGGGGGGGGCCTTAGCTCCTACGAGCAGTACTTC; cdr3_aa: CASSIGGGLSSYEQYF
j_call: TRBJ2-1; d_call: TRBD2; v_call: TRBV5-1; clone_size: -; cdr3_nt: TGCGCCAGCAGCCTAGTAGCGGGGCATTACAATGAGCAGTTCTTC; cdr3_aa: CASSLVAGHYNEQFF
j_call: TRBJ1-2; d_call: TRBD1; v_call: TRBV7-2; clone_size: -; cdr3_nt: TGTGCCAGCAGCTTAACGGGGACAGACCTTAACTATGGCTACACCTTC; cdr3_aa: CASSLTGTDLNYGYTF
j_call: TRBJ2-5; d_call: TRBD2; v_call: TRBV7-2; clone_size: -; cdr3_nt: TGTGCCAGCAGCTTAGCGGCGGGGGGTGGTGAGACCCAGTACTTC; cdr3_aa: CASSLAAGGGETQYF
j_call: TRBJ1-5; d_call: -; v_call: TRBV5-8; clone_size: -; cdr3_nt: TGTGCCAGCAGCTTTCGGGGGGCGCTTGGCCAGCCCCAGCATTTT; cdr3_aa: CASSFRGALGQPQHF
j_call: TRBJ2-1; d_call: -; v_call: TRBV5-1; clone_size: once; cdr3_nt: TGCGCCAGCAGAACCGGGACTGGCTTTTTCAATGAGCAGTTCTTC; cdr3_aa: CASRTGTGFFNEQFF
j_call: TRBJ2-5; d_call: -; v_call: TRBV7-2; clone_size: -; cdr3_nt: TGTGCCAGCAGCTTACAACTCGAAGAGACCCAGTACTTC; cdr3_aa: CASSLQLEETQYF